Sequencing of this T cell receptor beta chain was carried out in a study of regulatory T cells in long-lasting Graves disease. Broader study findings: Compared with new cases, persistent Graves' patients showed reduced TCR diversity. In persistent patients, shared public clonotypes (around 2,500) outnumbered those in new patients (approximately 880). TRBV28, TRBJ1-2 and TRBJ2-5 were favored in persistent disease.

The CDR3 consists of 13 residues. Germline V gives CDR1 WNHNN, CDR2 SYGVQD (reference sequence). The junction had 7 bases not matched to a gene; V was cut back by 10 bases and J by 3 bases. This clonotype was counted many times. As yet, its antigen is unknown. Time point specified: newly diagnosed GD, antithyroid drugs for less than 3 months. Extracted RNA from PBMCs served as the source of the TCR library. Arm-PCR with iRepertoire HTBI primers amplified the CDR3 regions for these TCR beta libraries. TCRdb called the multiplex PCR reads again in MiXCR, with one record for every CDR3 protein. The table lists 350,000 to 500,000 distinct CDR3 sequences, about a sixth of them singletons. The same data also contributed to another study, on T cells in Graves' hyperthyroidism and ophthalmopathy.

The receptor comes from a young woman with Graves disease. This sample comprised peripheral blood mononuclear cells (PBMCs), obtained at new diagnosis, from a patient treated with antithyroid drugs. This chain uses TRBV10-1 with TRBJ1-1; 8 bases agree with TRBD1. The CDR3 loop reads CATSNRGDTEAFF. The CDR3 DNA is TGCGCCACTTCTAACAGGGGGGACACTGAAGCTTTCTTT.